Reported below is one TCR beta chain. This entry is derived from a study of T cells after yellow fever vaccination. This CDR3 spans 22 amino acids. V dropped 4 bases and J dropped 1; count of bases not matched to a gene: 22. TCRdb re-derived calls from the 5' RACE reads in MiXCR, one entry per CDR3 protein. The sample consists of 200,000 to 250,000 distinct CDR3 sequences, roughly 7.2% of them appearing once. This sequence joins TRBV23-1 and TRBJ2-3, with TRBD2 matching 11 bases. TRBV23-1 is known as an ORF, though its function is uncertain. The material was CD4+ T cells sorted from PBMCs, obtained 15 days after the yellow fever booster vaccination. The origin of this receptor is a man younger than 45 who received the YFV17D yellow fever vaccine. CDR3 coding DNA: TGCGCCAGCAGTCCCGGACAAAAACTAGCGGGAGTTAATCTACGGGGCACAGATACGCAGTATTTT. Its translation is CASSPGQKLAGVNLRGTDTQYF.